This TCR beta chain was retrieved from a study of blood T cell repertoires in COVID-19. Looking at the study overall: Sites across the United States, Italy and Spain contributed samples from acute and convalescent COVID-19.

Profiling relied on immunoSEQ multiplex PCR, and the TCRdb table lists in-frame clones only, not all of them. The sample holds some 160,000 clones, around four fifths seen once. V was pared by 4 bases and J by 5 bases, with 17 bases between. The CDR3 has 14 residues. Germline V gene lookup returns CDR1 SQVTM and CDR2 ANQGSEA. The origin of this receptor is an elderly woman with COVID-19, enrolled during active disease. The chain links TRBV29-1 to TRBJ2-5, with D possibly being TRBD2 (5 bases). The sample comprised peripheral blood. Here the CDR3 reads CSVVVGVLGETQYF. The CDR3 nucleotides are TGCAGCGTTGTGGTCGGGGTATTAGGGGAGACCCAGTACTTC.